This TCR beta chain emerged from a study of blood T cell repertoires in COVID-19. About the study: Some COVID-19 samples were acute and others convalescent; all came from the United States, Italy and Spain. The cDNA or gDNA used as material had been derived from T cells, B-cell-depleted T cells, or PBMCs.

Source study methods: Counts of nucleated cells, estimated from reference gene primer amplification, were obtained. Generated by immunoSEQ multiplex PCR, the TCRdb table keeps only in-frame clones and is missing some. For V, J and clone size, that table is used; D and trimming come from the DNA. The sample records about 180,000 clones, about 86% being singletons. The CDR3 spans 14 residues. Trimming left V 6 bases short and J 5 bases short, with 16 bases between. Germline V gene data show CDR1 as MNHEY and CDR2 as SMNVEV (reference sequence). The source of this sequence is a woman in her 30s with active or convalescent COVID-19. Specimen: peripheral blood. The chain is built from TRBV27 and TRBJ1-1, with TRBD1 as a possible D gene (5 bases). The CDR3 sequence is CASSHNSGGTEAFF. The CDR3 DNA follows: TGTGCCAGCAGCCACAATTCGGGGGGAACTGAAGCTTTCTTT.